This entry lists 9 T cell receptor beta chains sequenced from one sample in a study of blood T cell repertoires in COVID-19. Sequencing used immunoSEQ multiplex PCR; TCRdb keeps in-frame clones, though not all of them. The sample lists some 8,300 clones, 86% occurring once. The specimen sequenced was peripheral blood. The receptors were gathered from a man in his 60s with acute or convalescent COVID-19.

This chain's CDR3 is CASSALIAGARYEQYF. The CDR3 DNA is TGTGCCAGCAGCGCCCTCATAGCGGGAGCCAGGTACGAGCAGTACTTC. This chain uses TRBV9 with TRBJ2-7, with 9 nucleotides matching TRBD2. V dropped 3 bases and J dropped 4; count of bases not matched to a gene: 11. CDR3 size: 16 residues. From germline, CDR1 is SGDLS and CDR2 YYNGEE.

The V gene is TRBV2, the J gene TRBJ2-2; 10 nucleotides agree with TRBD2. Germline assignment: CDR1 SNHLY and CDR2 FYNNEI. The CDR3 contains 17 residues. V lost 6 bases and J lost 6; bases outside the gene matches: 13. In nucleotides, the CDR3 is TGTGCCAGCAGGCAGGGAACTAGCGGGATCAGGTCCGGGGAGCTGTTTTTT. Translating gives CASRQGTSGIRSGELFF.

This clone was recorded a few times. This chain joins TRBV18 and TRBJ1-1; D unclear. The CDR3 has 13 residues. CDR1 is KGHSH and CDR2 is LQKENI in the germline V gene. V gave up 2 bases and J gave up 2 bases, with 6 bases separating them. This chain's CDR3 is CASSPGSNTEAFF. The CDR3 DNA reads as TGTGCCAGCTCACCAGGCTCCAACACTGAAGCTTTCTTT. Looking up the rest from reference TRBV18 and TRBJ1-1 gives the full variable domain: NAGVMQNPRHLVRRRGQEARLRCSPMKGHSHVYWYRQLPEEGLKFMVYLQKENIIDESGMPKERFSAEFPKEGPSILRIQQVVRGDSAAYFCASSPGSNTEAFFGQGTRLTVV.

The chain is built from TRBV6-5 and TRBJ2-1; 8 bases align to TRBD1. The trim removed 6 bases at V and 9 bases at J, leaving 7 bases unmatched. CDR1 is MNHEY, CDR2 SVGAGI, per germline. The CDR3 length is 13 residues. CDR3 coding DNA: TGTGCCAGCAGGGCCAGGGGGCCGGTTGAGCAGTTCTTC. Translated: CASRARGPVEQFF.

CDR3 residues: CAISEKGQAYEQYF. Written as DNA, the CDR3 is TGTGCCATCAGTGAGAAAGGACAGGCATACGAGCAGTACTTC. V and J are TRBV10-3 and TRBJ2-7; 7 bases map to TRBD1. The CDR3 totals 14 residues. V lost 2 bases and J lost 4; bases outside the gene matches: 5. Germline V CDR1 and CDR2: ENHRY, SYGVKD.

This clone was counted a single time. The genes are TRBV6-5 and TRBJ2-1; a possible D gene is TRBD2 (6 bases). The ends were cut back, 11 bases at V and 2 bases at J, with 19 bases in the middle. CDR3 length: 15 residues. Germline V CDR1 and CDR2: MNHEY, SVGAGI. CDR3 nucleotide sequence: TGTGCCTCCGCCGTGGGGCGGGGAACCTACAATGAGCAGTTCTTC. Amino acids: CASAVGRGTYNEQFF.

The chain uses TRBV5-5 and TRBJ2-7; 7 bases fit TRBD2. The CDR3 covers 15 residues. The germline V gene encodes CDR1 SGHKS and CDR2 YYEKEE (reference sequence). V lost 4 bases, J lost 0 bases, and 7 bases stayed unmatched. CDR3 region: CASSTWTSSSYEQYV. CDR3 nucleotide sequence: TGTGCCAGCAGCACCTGGACTAGTTCCTCCTACGAGCAGTACGTC.

For the CDR3, the DNA is TGTGCCAGCAGCCAAGGGTGGACAGGGGCTGGGGAGCAGTACGTC. This encodes CASSQGWTGAGEQYV. This chain joins TRBV3-1 (or the pseudogene TRBV3-2) and TRBJ2-7; 9 positions match TRBD1. Trimming took 1 base from V and 7 from J; bases not matched to a gene: 8. The germline CDR1 and CDR2 sequences are LGHDT and YNNKEL (reference sequence). There are 15 residues in the CDR3.

V gene TRBV6-5 combines with J gene TRBJ1-5, with D tentatively TRBD1 (5 bases). Per germline, CDR1 MNHEY and CDR2 SVGAGI. The CDR3 length is 14 residues. V shed 2 bases and J shed 2 bases, with 7 bases lying between them. CDR3 loop: CASSYGRGNQPQHF. The CDR3 DNA reads TGTGCCAGCAGTTACGGCAGGGGCAATCAGCCCCAGCATTTT.